One and the same sample provided the 29 T cell receptor beta chains below, sequenced in a study of blood T cell repertoires in COVID-19. Using immunoSEQ multiplex PCR, the repertoire was profiled, and TCRdb retains in-frame clones only, with some absent. This table has more than 85,000 clones, 78% appearing once. The sample comprised peripheral blood. These receptor sequences come from a man aged 55-75 years with active or convalescent COVID-19.

The CDR3 loop is CASSLNSGNYNEQFF. The CDR3 DNA is TGCGCCAGCAGCTTGAATAGCGGCAATTACAATGAGCAGTTCTTC. This rearrangement joins TRBV5-1 to TRBJ2-1; tentatively, D is TRBD2 (6 bases). The V gene's germline CDR1 is SGHRS and CDR2 YFSETQ. The V end lost 1 base, the J end lost 4 bases, and 12 bases lay between the germline ends. This CDR3 has 15 amino acids.

This chain uses TRBV27 with TRBJ2-3, with 10 bases identical to TRBD1. V gave up 2 bases and J gave up 3 bases; unmatched junction bases: 5. The CDR3 covers 16 residues. In germline, CDR1 is MNHEY, CDR2 SMNVEV (reference sequence). DNA for the CDR3: TGTGCCAGCAGTTTAGCGGGACAGGGGCTTACAGATACGCAGTATTTT. Translated: CASSLAGQGLTDTQYF.

This clone was counted a few times. This chain joins TRBV4-1 and TRBJ1-1; 8 nucleotides align to TRBD1. CDR1 is MGHRA, CDR2 YSYEKL, per germline. There are 14 residues in the CDR3. V lost 1 base to trimming and J lost 5 bases; unmatched junction nucleotides: 3. The CDR3 sequence is CASSQATGGTEAFF. The CDR3 region has the DNA TGCGCCAGCAGCCAAGCAACAGGGGGAACTGAAGCTTTCTTT.

In its sample, this clone was seen once. The chain carries TRBV28 and TRBJ1-2; TRBD1 aligns across 9 bases. In germline, CDR1 is MDHEN, CDR2 SYDVKM. CDR3 length: 15 residues. Trimming at V came to 7 bases and at J to 6 bases, leaving 12 bases not matched to a gene. Here the CDR3 reads CASTSGQGLTDGYTF. CDR3 sequence (DNA): TGTGCCAGCACGTCGGGACAGGGATTAACCGATGGCTACACCTTC.

The chain recombines TRBV18 with TRBJ2-2, with D maybe TRBD1 (6 bases). The CDR3 spans 14 residues. V dropped 7 bases and J dropped 5 bases, with 14 bases sitting between them. CDR1 is KGHSH and CDR2 is LQKENI in the germline V gene. CDR3 residues: CASLPGQITGELFF. CDR3 DNA sequence: TGTGCCAGCTTGCCAGGACAGATTACCGGGGAGCTGTTTTTT.

The count of this clone is one. The chain carries TRBV12-3 or TRBV12-4 and TRBJ1-1; D is undetermined. The CDR3 length is 13 residues. The germline V and J ends were trimmed by 4 bases and 11 bases, with 17 bases remaining between them. The CDR3 sequence: CASSYLPGGEAFF. The CDR3 bases are TGTGCCAGCAGTTACCTCCCCGGCGGGGAGGCTTTCTTT.

This sequence joins TRBV9 and TRBJ2-5; 13 bases map to TRBD2. With V trimmed by 0 bases and J by 5 bases, 7 bases remained unmatched. This CDR3 is built from 17 residues. Germline V CDR1 and CDR2: SGDLS, YYNGEE. CDR3 in amino acids: CASSVGRTSGSGETQYF. DNA for the CDR3: TGTGCCAGCAGCGTAGGCAGGACTAGCGGGAGCGGGGAGACCCAGTACTTC.

This clone was picked up one time. The rearrangement links TRBV6-5 to TRBJ2-1, with a weak D call TRBD2 (6 bases). Germline lookup yields CDR1 MNHEY and CDR2 SVGAGI. This CDR3 comprises 10 residues. The V end was cut by 11 bases, the J end by 10 bases, with 12 bases between. CDR3 coding DNA: TGTGCCGCGGGGCTACCAGAGCAGTTCTTC. It translates to CAAGLPEQFF.

This chain connects TRBV13 to TRBJ1-4; unclear D gene. The CDR3 contains 17 residues. Germline V gives CDR1 PRHDT, CDR2 FYEKMQ (reference sequence). V gave up 5 bases and J gave up 4 bases, with 20 bases separating them. The CDR3 protein is CASSPGYGGLGNEKLFF. The CDR3 DNA reads TGTGCCAGCAGCCCCGGCTACGGCGGCTTGGGTAATGAAAAACTGTTTTTT.

J is TRBJ2-1 and V is TRBV5-4, with TRBD2 identical over 9 bases. The J segment lost 0 bases and the V segment lost 4 bases, leaving 5 bases of the junction unmatched. Germline V gives CDR1 SGHNT, CDR2 YYREEE (reference sequence). This CDR3 spans 16 amino acids. This CDR3 is CASSTIAGVSYNEQFF. The CDR3 nucleotides are TGTGCCAGCAGCACCATAGCGGGAGTCTCCTACAATGAGCAGTTCTTC.

The chain links TRBV4-3 to TRBJ1-4; 7 positions match TRBD1. The CDR3 is made up of 14 amino acids. The V and J ends lost 6 bases and 6 bases, in that order; junction bases with no gene match: 7. Germline CDR1 reads LGHNA; CDR2 reads YSLEER. Here the CDR3 DNA reads TGCGCCAGCAGACCGACAGGGCCGGATGAAAAACTGTTTTTT. Its translation: CASRPTGPDEKLFF.

The sample holds one count of this clone. The V and J genes are TRBV7-9 and TRBJ2-6; unclear D gene. Germline CDR1 is SEHNR and CDR2 is FQNEAQ (reference sequence). The CDR3 totals 15 residues. V dropped 6 bases and J dropped 0 bases, with 9 bases sitting between them. CDR3 amino acids: CASRPAVSGANVLTF. DNA of the CDR3: TGTGCCAGCAGGCCGGCGGTCTCTGGGGCCAACGTCCTGACTTTC.

This clone was found a few times. The chain carries TRBV4-2 and TRBJ2-7; 8 bases are a match to TRBD1. Germline loops: CDR1 LGHNA, CDR2 YNFKEQ. The CDR3 is made up of 15 amino acids. The V segment lost 1 base and the J segment 1 base; nucleotides outside the gene matches: 3. Here the CDR3 DNA reads TGTGCCAGCAGCCAAGGGACAGGGAAGTCCTACGAGCAGTACTTC. Protein product: CASSQGTGKSYEQYF.

This chain connects TRBV25-1 to TRBJ1-2; 11 positions agree with TRBD1. J was trimmed by 7 bases and V by 3 bases; bases with no gene match: 4. Germline V gene data show CDR1 as MGHDK and CDR2 as SYGVNS. The CDR3 covers 14 residues. The CDR3 here is CASSEGQGVSGYTF. The CDR3 DNA reads TGTGCCAGCAGTGAGGGACAGGGGGTCTCTGGCTACACCTTC.

V usage is TRBV7-9 and J usage is TRBJ1-1; a possible D gene is TRBD1 (6 bases). The germline V gene has CDR1 SEHNR and CDR2 FQNEAQ (reference sequence). This CDR3 is built from 15 residues. V was shortened by 5 bases and J by 1 base, with 14 bases between the two germline ends. The CDR3 DNA follows: TGTGCCAGCAGCGCGCGGACAGCGGAGAACACTGAAGCTTTCTTT. It specifies CASSARTAENTEAFF.

J is TRBJ2-7 and V is TRBV6-5; TRBD2 is a possible D gene (5 bases). Germline-derived CDR1 and CDR2 are MNHEY and SVGAGI. V lost 4 bases and J 6 bases, leaving 10 bases between the germline ends. This CDR3 spans 12 amino acids. As DNA, the CDR3 is TGTGCCAGCAGTTCGACCCGGGGCGAGCAGTACTTC. Its protein product is CASSSTRGEQYF.

The chain is built from TRBV18 and TRBJ1-3, with 12 bases lining up with TRBD1. The CDR3 runs to 15 residues. The germline V gene encodes CDR1 KGHSH and CDR2 LQKENI. V lost 6 bases to trimming and J lost 4 bases; unmatched junction nucleotides: 4. CDR3 protein: CASSAGTGGGNTIYF. The CDR3 bases are TGTGCCAGCTCGGCCGGGACAGGGGGCGGAAACACCATATATTTT.

This clone showed up just once. V and J are TRBV12-3 or TRBV12-4 and TRBJ1-2, with TRBD1 identical over 9 bases. CDR3 length: 13 residues. Trimming took 7 bases from V and 4 from J; bases not matched to a gene: 4. In nucleotides, the CDR3 is TGTGCCAGCACCTCGACAGGGGGCTATGGCTACACCTTC. It codes for CASTSTGGYGYTF.

The rearrangement links TRBV11-3 to TRBJ2-1, with 8 bases lining up with TRBD2. Germline CDR1 reads SGHNT; CDR2 reads YENEEA. The V and J ends lost 0 bases and 10 bases, in that order; junction bases with no gene match: 5. The CDR3 extends over 14 amino acids. The DNA for the CDR3 is TGTGCCAGCAGCTTAGATGGGGGCGGGAGGGAGCAGTTCTTC. Its translation is CASSLDGGGREQFF.

The chain couples TRBV28 to TRBJ1-1; possibly TRBD1 for D (5 bases). CDR3 length: 12 residues. Germline V gene lookup returns CDR1 MDHEN and CDR2 SYDVKM. The germline V and J ends were trimmed by 8 bases and 11 bases, with 18 bases remaining between them. The CDR3: CASGEDMAGAFF. The CDR3 DNA is TGTGCCAGCGGGGAAGACATGGCAGGGGCTTTCTTT.

This clone was counted only a few times. The rearrangement uses TRBV6-5 and TRBJ2-1, with D perhaps matching TRBD1 (6 bases). The CDR3 extends over 14 amino acids. CDR1 is MNHEY, CDR2 SVGAGI, per germline. V was pared by 6 bases and J by 6 bases, with 15 bases between. CDR3: CASRANQGPNEQFF. DNA of the CDR3: TGTGCCAGCAGGGCAAATCAGGGGCCCAATGAGCAGTTCTTC.

This clone was recorded at least ten times. The chain combines TRBV6-5 with TRBJ2-5; D possibly corresponds to TRBD2 (7 bases). The CDR3 is 14 amino acids. V lost 6 bases to trimming and J lost 5 bases, with 16 bases between them. Germline CDR1 reads MNHEY; CDR2 reads SVGAGI. CDR3 amino acids: CASRLFEGGETQYF. Written as DNA, the CDR3 is TGTGCCAGCAGATTGTTTGAGGGGGGGGAGACCCAGTACTTC.

V is TRBV6-5 and J is TRBJ2-7, with D perhaps matching TRBD2 (6 bases). CDR3 length: 14 amino acids. Trimming removed 5 bases at V and 1 base at J, with 12 bases between. The germline CDR1 and CDR2 sequences are MNHEY and SVGAGI. The CDR3 region is CASSSRAGSYEQYV. The DNA of the CDR3 is TGTGCCAGCAGTAGCCGGGCGGGATCCTACGAGCAGTACGTC.

The chain employs TRBV5-1 and TRBJ1-2, with no clear D. Trimming pared 0 bases from V and 3 bases from J, leaving 12 bases between. The CDR3 length is 15 residues. Per the germline V gene, CDR1 is SGHRS and CDR2 is YFSETQ. The CDR3 bases are TGCGCCAGCAGCTTGGGGTTTGGGCAGCACTATGGCTACACCTTC. This encodes CASSLGFGQHYGYTF. Drawing the rest from reference TRBV5-1 and TRBJ1-2, the complete variable domain is KAGVTQTPRYLIKTRGQQVTLSCSPISGHRSVSWYQQTPGQGLQFLFEYFSETQRNKGNFPGRFSGRQFSNSRSEMNVSTLELGDSALYLCASSLGFGQHYGYTFGSGTRLTVV.

This clone showed up just a few times. The genes are TRBV2 and TRBJ1-2; 7 nucleotides align to TRBD1. The CDR3 consists of 17 residues. V trimming: 6 bases; J trimming: 0 bases; junction bases outside the gene matches: 13. CDR1 and CDR2 from the germline V gene are SNHLY and FYNNEI. The CDR3 loop reads CASRLQGPAIANYGYTF. CDR3 nucleotide sequence: TGTGCCAGCAGGCTACAGGGGCCGGCTATTGCTAACTATGGCTACACCTTC. The complete variable domain, with remaining parts taken from reference TRBV2 and TRBJ1-2, reads EPEVTQTPSHQVTQMGQEVILRCVPISNHLYFYWYRQILGQKVEFLVSFYNNEISEKSEIFDDQFSVERPDGSNFTLKIRSTKLEDSAMYFCASRLQGPAIANYGYTFGSGTRLTVV.

This clone was seen only a few times. The V gene is TRBV15, the J gene TRBJ2-1; 16 bases are shared with TRBD2. Per the germline V gene, CDR1 is LNHNV and CDR2 is YYDKDF (reference sequence). Trimming removed 2 bases from V and 12 bases from J; junction bases left unmatched: 7. The CDR3 is made up of 16 amino acids. CDR3 DNA: TGTGCCACCAGCAGACTTGGGACTAGCGGGAGGGCCCTGCAGTTCTTC. It yields the protein CATSRLGTSGRALQFF.

The chain recombines TRBV27 with TRBJ1-1; TRBD1 might be the D (5 bases). Germline-derived CDR1 and CDR2 are MNHEY and SMNVEV (reference sequence). The CDR3 has 15 residues. V dropped 2 bases and J dropped 5 bases, with 15 bases sitting between them. CDR3 residues: CASSLGGGVVTEAFF. The CDR3 DNA follows: TGTGCCAGCAGTTTAGGGGGGGGAGTGGTTACTGAAGCTTTCTTT.

This clone has only a few counts. The rearrangement uses TRBV28 and TRBJ2-3; a possible D gene is TRBD2 (6 bases). The CDR3 has 15 amino acids. V lost 2 bases, J lost 3 bases, and 12 bases lay in between. Germline loops: CDR1 MDHEN, CDR2 SYDVKM. The chain's CDR3 is CASSLKTRRTDTQYF. CDR3 in DNA: TGTGCCAGCAGTTTAAAGACTAGGCGGACAGATACGCAGTATTTT.

In this sample, this clone turned up a few times. The rearrangement uses TRBV10-3 and TRBJ1-1; 8 bases match TRBD1. V shed 2 bases and J 6 bases; nucleotides not matched to a gene: 8. This CDR3 is 15 amino acids long. Per the germline V gene, CDR1 is ENHRY and CDR2 is SYGVKD. Written as DNA, the CDR3 is TGTGCCATCAGTGAGCTACAGGGGGGTAGCGCTGAAGCTTTCTTT. Residues: CAISELQGGSAEAFF.